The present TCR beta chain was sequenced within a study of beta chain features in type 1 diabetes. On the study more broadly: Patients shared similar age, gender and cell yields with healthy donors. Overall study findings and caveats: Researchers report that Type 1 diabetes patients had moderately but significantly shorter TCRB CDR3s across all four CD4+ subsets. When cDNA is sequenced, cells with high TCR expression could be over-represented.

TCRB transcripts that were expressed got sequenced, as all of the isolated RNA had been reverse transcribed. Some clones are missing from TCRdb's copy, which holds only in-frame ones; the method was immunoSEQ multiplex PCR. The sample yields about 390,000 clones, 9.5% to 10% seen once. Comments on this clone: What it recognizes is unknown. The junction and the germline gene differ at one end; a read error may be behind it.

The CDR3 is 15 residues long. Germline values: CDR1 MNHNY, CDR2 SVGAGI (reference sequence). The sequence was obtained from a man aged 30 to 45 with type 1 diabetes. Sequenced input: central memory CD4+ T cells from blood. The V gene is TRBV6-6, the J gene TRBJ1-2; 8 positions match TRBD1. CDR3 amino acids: CAISESRGQGDGYTF. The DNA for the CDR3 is TGTGCCATCAGTGAGTCGCGAGGACAGGGTGATGGCTACACCTTC.